The 32 T cell receptor beta chains presented below share a single source sample, sequenced in a study of graft-versus-host responses after intestinal transplantation. Which antigens these TCRs recognize remains unknown. TCRdb's table, derived via immunoSEQ multiplex PCR, lists solely in-frame clones and lacks some. The sample holds some 23,000 clones; roughly four fifths are singletons and the top ten take 0.93%. Sequenced material: unstimulated CD8+ T cells sorted from spleen or lymph node cells, taken before transplant. The receptors were sampled from a human donor who was the organ donor for an intestinal transplant.

V and J are TRBV5-8 and TRBJ2-7; D may match TRBD1 or TRBD2 (6 bases each). Germline V gives CDR1 SGHTS, CDR2 YDEGEE. The CDR3 consists of 13 residues. The V gene lost 0 bases and the J gene lost 6 bases, with 10 bases spanning the gap. In DNA form, the CDR3 reads TGTGCCAGCAGCTTGGCCTGGGGGGCCGAGCAGTACTTC. Protein sequence: CASSLAWGAEQYF.

In this sample, this clone turned up once. The gene calls are TRBV4-1 and TRBJ2-3, with D possibly being TRBD2 (5 bases). Trimming pared 1 base from V and 1 base from J, leaving 12 bases between. This CDR3 comprises 16 residues. Germline values: CDR1 MGHRA, CDR2 YSYEKL. CDR3 protein: CASSQVNARGTDTQYF. Here the CDR3 DNA reads TGCGCCAGCAGCCAAGTCAATGCGCGGGGCACAGATACGCAGTATTTT.

The chain is built from TRBV7-9 and TRBJ1-2; D gene uncertain. V was pared by 5 bases and J by 0 bases, with 7 bases between. Germline V CDR1 and CDR2: SEHNR, FQNEAQ (reference sequence). This CDR3 has 13 amino acids. CDR3 loop: CASSLVANYGYTF. CDR3 in DNA: TGTGCCAGCAGCCTAGTAGCTAACTATGGCTACACCTTC.

This clone is a singleton in its sample. J is TRBJ1-5 and V is TRBV27; D possibly corresponds to TRBD1 (6 bases). The germline CDR1 and CDR2 sequences are MNHEY and SMNVEV (reference sequence). The CDR3 contains 15 residues. Trimming removed 0 bases from V and 3 bases from J, with 9 bases in between. CDR3 bases: TGTGCCAGCAGTTTATCTAGGACAGTCAATCAGCCCCAGCATTTT. This codes for CASSLSRTVNQPQHF.

The genes are TRBV27 and TRBJ1-2; 10 nucleotides line up with TRBD1. Germline V gives CDR1 MNHEY, CDR2 SMNVEV (reference sequence). Unmatched junction bases numbered 7, after V lost 4 bases and J lost 5 bases. This CDR3 contains 15 residues. CDR3 nucleotides: TGTGCCAGCAGTTCCGACAGGGGGCGCATATATGGCTACACCTTC. Translation: CASSSDRGRIYGYTF.

This clone has just a few counts. V gene TRBV27 combines with J gene TRBJ2-7; D tentatively fits TRBD1 or TRBD2 (6 bases each). The V end was cut by 1 base, the J end by 1 base, with 8 bases between. Germline V gives CDR1 MNHEY, CDR2 SMNVEV (reference sequence). The CDR3 runs 14 residues. The CDR3 DNA is TGTGCCAGCAGTTTATGGGGGGCTTCCTACGAGCAGTACTTC. This sequence encodes CASSLWGASYEQYF.

This clone has just a few counts. The J gene is TRBJ2-5, the V gene TRBV11-2, with 8 bases matching TRBD2. Germline V gene lookup returns CDR1 SGHAT and CDR2 FQNNGV. Trimming cost V 1 base and J 4 bases; bases outside gene matches: 2. The CDR3 has 14 amino acids. The CDR3 loop is CASSLAGGPETQYF. The CDR3, as DNA: TGTGCCAGCAGCTTAGCGGGAGGGCCAGAGACCCAGTACTTC.

This rearrangement joins TRBV28 to TRBJ2-7; 7 bases map to TRBD1. After removal of 3 bases from V and 2 bases from J, the junction contained 1 base not matched to a gene. Germline CDR1 MDHEN, CDR2 SYDVKM. CDR3 size: 13 residues. CDR3 region: CASSLGQPYEQYF. In nucleotides, the CDR3 is TGTGCCAGCAGTTTGGGACAGCCCTACGAGCAGTACTTC.

The chain couples TRBV13 to TRBJ1-2, with a weak D call TRBD1 (5 bases). Per the germline V gene, CDR1 is PRHDT and CDR2 is FYEKMQ (reference sequence). V was trimmed by 2 bases and J by 6 bases, leaving 13 bases between them. The CDR3 length is 14 residues. The CDR3 DNA follows: TGTGCCAGCAGCTTATGGGGCAGGAAGAATGGCTACACCTTC. Its translation is CASSLWGRKNGYTF.

This chain joins TRBV6-5 and TRBJ2-1, with D unresolved. CDR3 length: 10 amino acids. Deletions cut 8 bases from V and 5 bases from J, with 4 bases between. Germline CDR1 reads MNHEY; CDR2 reads SVGAGI. The CDR3 spells CASGHNEQFF. CDR3 sequence (DNA): TGTGCCAGCGGCCACAATGAGCAGTTCTTC.

Only a few counts were recorded for this clone. The chain has TRBV4-3 and TRBJ2-5, with 9 bases lining up with TRBD1. The CDR3 length is 16 residues. The junction had 7 bases not matched to a gene; V was cut back by 1 base and J by 4 bases. CDR1 and CDR2 (germline): LGHNA, YSLEER. CDR3 sequence: CASSQAWTGVRETQYF. CDR3 nucleotides: TGCGCCAGCAGCCAAGCTTGGACAGGGGTTCGAGAGACCCAGTACTTC.

This chain connects TRBV7-6 to TRBJ2-7; 9 nucleotides line up with TRBD2. This CDR3 is 15 amino acids long. Germline V lookup: CDR1 SGHVS, CDR2 FNYEAQ. V dropped 3 bases and J dropped 2; count of bases not matched to a gene: 5. Written as DNA, the CDR3 is TGTGCCAGCAGCTTCGAGGCTAGCGGGGCCTACGAGCAGTACTTC. Encoded protein: CASSFEASGAYEQYF.

This sequence joins TRBV18 and TRBJ2-1, with 9 positions matching TRBD2. Per germline, CDR1 KGHSH and CDR2 LQKENI. The V and J ends lost 6 bases and 4 bases, in that order; junction bases with no gene match: 10. The CDR3 has 16 amino acids. The CDR3 DNA follows: TGTGCCAGCTCTCCTCAGCAGCGGGGGGTATACAATGAGCAGTTCTTC. Amino acid sequence: CASSPQQRGVYNEQFF.

The CDR3 bases are TGTGCCAGCAGGACGGGGAAGGAGACCCAGTACTTC. Residues: CASRTGKETQYF. The rearrangement joins TRBV7-9 to TRBJ2-5; D may be TRBD2 (5 bases). CDR3 size: 12 residues. V lost 6 bases to trimming and J lost 5 bases, with 10 bases between them. The germline gives CDR1 SEHNR, CDR2 FQNEAQ (reference sequence).

The chain uses TRBV29-1 and TRBJ2-7; D gene uncertain. Per the germline V gene, CDR1 is SQVTM and CDR2 is ANQGSEA. This CDR3 comprises 11 residues. Trimming stripped 0 bases from V and 3 bases from J, with 3 bases between. As DNA, the CDR3 is TGCAGCGTTGAAGAAAGCTACGAGCAGTACTTC. Translating it yields CSVEESYEQYF.

The J gene is TRBJ2-3, the V gene TRBV7-9; D possibly corresponds to TRBD2 (5 bases). V lost 1 base and J 4 bases, leaving 15 bases between the germline ends. CDR3 length: 16 amino acids. Germline V gives CDR1 SEHNR, CDR2 FQNEAQ (reference sequence). CDR3 region: CASSLVPRVQADTQYF. CDR3 in DNA: TGTGCCAGCAGCTTAGTGCCGAGGGTTCAAGCAGATACGCAGTATTTT. Full variable domain (rest looked up from reference TRBV7-9 and TRBJ2-3): DTGVSQNPRHKITKRGQNVTFRCDPISEHNRLYWYRQTLGQGPEFLTYFQNEAQLEKSRLLSDRFSAERPKGSFSTLEIQRTEQGDSAMYLCASSLVPRVQADTQYFGPGTRLTVL.

The chain links TRBV2 to TRBJ2-5; tentative D call: TRBD2 (5 bases). The CDR3 is made up of 13 amino acids. Germline V gene sequence: CDR1 SNHLY, CDR2 FYNNEI. V dropped 7 bases and J dropped 0 bases, with 9 bases sitting between them. The CDR3 DNA reads as TGTGCCAGCACGGACTTACACCAAGAGACCCAGTACTTC. Translating it yields CASTDLHQETQYF.

The chain uses TRBV10-1 and TRBJ2-3; maybe TRBD1 (5 bases). V was shortened by 2 bases and J by 11 bases, with 14 bases between the two germline ends. The CDR3 is 13 residues long. From germline, CDR1 is WNHNN and CDR2 SYGVQD (reference sequence). Here the CDR3 reads CASSENGARVQYF. The DNA of the CDR3 is TGCGCCAGCAGTGAGAATGGGGCTAGGGTGCAGTATTTT.

The chain recombines TRBV13 with TRBJ2-7, with TRBD2 identical over 9 bases. Trimming cost V 2 bases and J 0 bases; bases outside gene matches: 5. Germline-derived CDR1 and CDR2 are PRHDT and FYEKMQ (reference sequence). The CDR3 has 16 residues. The CDR3, as DNA: TGTGCCAGCAGCTTATTAAATAGCGGGAGCTCCTACGAGCAGTACTTC. Amino acid sequence: CASSLLNSGSSYEQYF.

The genes are TRBV7-2 and TRBJ2-1; unclear D gene. The germline V and J ends were trimmed by 0 bases and 0 bases, with 12 bases remaining between them. Germline V CDR1 and CDR2: SGHTA, FQGNSA. This CDR3 has 17 amino acids. CDR3 loop: CASSLAGRTRSYNEQFF. The DNA of the CDR3 is TGTGCCAGCAGCTTAGCGGGTCGGACCCGCTCCTACAATGAGCAGTTCTTC.

This clone appeared a few times. V and J are TRBV4-3 and TRBJ2-5; possible D gene TRBD1, 6 bases. The CDR3 extends over 15 amino acids. Trimming cost V 1 base and J 2 bases, with 11 bases left between them. Germline V CDR1 and CDR2: LGHNA, YSLEER. The CDR3 spells CASSQGSGTQETQYF. Here the CDR3 DNA reads TGCGCCAGCAGCCAAGGCTCCGGGACACAAGAGACCCAGTACTTC.

The chain is built from TRBV19 and TRBJ2-1; 8 positions agree with TRBD2. The trim removed 6 bases at V and 6 bases at J, leaving 7 bases unmatched. The CDR3 spans 14 residues. CDR1 is LNHDA and CDR2 is SQIVND in the germline V gene (reference sequence). The CDR3 DNA reads TGTGCCAGTAGCCCCGGGGGGGCCGGCAATGAGCAGTTCTTC. Its translation: CASSPGGAGNEQFF.

V usage is TRBV5-1 and J usage is TRBJ1-1, with D possibly being TRBD1 (5 bases). V was trimmed by 2 bases and J by 5 bases, leaving 13 bases between them. Germline V gives CDR1 SGHRS, CDR2 YFSETQ. The CDR3 is 14 residues long. The CDR3 bases are TGCGCCAGCAGCTTAAACCCTCCAGGGACTGAAGCTTTCTTT. Translating it yields CASSLNPPGTEAFF.

The chain joins TRBV5-1 to TRBJ1-2; D ambiguous. Germline values: CDR1 SGHRS, CDR2 YFSETQ. Trimming cost V 8 bases and J 4 bases, with 15 bases left between them. The length of the CDR3 is 13 residues. CDR3 sequence: CASRISRGYGYTF. As DNA, the CDR3 is TGCGCCAGTAGGATCTCCCGGGGCTATGGCTACACCTTC.

The chain couples TRBV27 to TRBJ2-1; 8 bases are a match to TRBD2. Germline trimming cut 6 bases from V and 0 bases from J; bases unmatched to any gene: 7. This CDR3 is 16 amino acids long. Per germline, CDR1 MNHEY and CDR2 SMNVEV (reference sequence). The CDR3 DNA is TGTGCCAGCAGGATAGCGGGGAGGAGCTCCTACAATGAGCAGTTCTTC. Encoded protein: CASRIAGRSSYNEQFF.

This chain connects TRBV15 to TRBJ1-5; D unresolved. Per the germline V gene, CDR1 is LNHNV and CDR2 is YYDKDF (reference sequence). Trimming took off 0 bases at V and 4 bases at J, with 10 bases between the two ends. The length of the CDR3 is 15 residues. In DNA, the CDR3 is TGTGCCACCAGCAGAGAGGGCGACCGAAATCAGCCCCAGCATTTT. This encodes CATSREGDRNQPQHF.

V and J are TRBV27 and TRBJ2-5; 7 bases are a match to TRBD1. The J segment lost 3 bases and the V segment lost 2 bases, leaving 18 bases of the junction unmatched. The CDR3 loop spans 19 amino acids. Germline CDR1 MNHEY, CDR2 SMNVEV (reference sequence). The CDR3 loop is CASSLTGQTIWSGKETQYF. The CDR3 nucleotides are TGTGCCAGCAGTTTAACGGGACAGACTATTTGGAGCGGAAAAGAGACCCAGTACTTC.

The chain carries TRBV5-5 and TRBJ1-5; D not resolved. The V and J ends lost 0 bases and 2 bases respectively, with 9 bases between them. This CDR3 has 15 amino acids. Per germline, CDR1 SGHKS and CDR2 YYEKEE (reference sequence). The CDR3 reads CASSLVGSGNQPQHF. The CDR3, as DNA: TGTGCCAGCAGCTTGGTAGGGTCGGGCAATCAGCCCCAGCATTTT.

CDR3 in DNA: TGCGCCAGCAGCCAAGAGGGGGGAGGGACTGAAGCTTTCTTT. Translated, it gives CASSQEGGGTEAFF. The chain combines TRBV4-1 with TRBJ1-1, with a possible D match to TRBD1 (5 bases). Trimming removed 0 bases from V and 5 bases from J, with 10 bases in between. CDR3 length: 14 amino acids. CDR1 is MGHRA, CDR2 YSYEKL, per germline.

The rearrangement joins TRBV5-1 to TRBJ2-5, with TRBD2 identical over 7 bases. CDR1 is SGHRS and CDR2 is YFSETQ in the germline V gene. The CDR3 runs 16 residues. Unmatched junction bases numbered 8, after V lost 0 bases and J lost 3 bases. CDR3 sequence reads: CASSLGTRTREETQYF. The CDR3 DNA reads TGCGCCAGCAGCTTGGGGACTAGGACTCGGGAAGAGACCCAGTACTTC.

The chain uses TRBV5-5 and TRBJ2-7; possibly TRBD2 for D (5 bases). This CDR3 is built from 15 residues. Germline loops: CDR1 SGHKS, CDR2 YYEKEE (reference sequence). The V end lost 0 bases, the J end lost 0 bases, and 10 bases lay between the germline ends. CDR3 sequence: CASSLVRGTSYEQYF. CDR3 coding DNA: TGTGCCAGCAGCTTGGTTCGGGGTACCTCCTACGAGCAGTACTTC.

The J gene is TRBJ2-5, the V gene TRBV4-1, with a possible D match to TRBD2 (5 bases). TRBJ2-7 matches the DNA end more closely, so the J call is doubtful. Germline lookup yields CDR1 MGHRA and CDR2 YSYEKL. CDR3 size: 14 residues. Here the CDR3 reads CASSQDQRGYEQYF. Here the CDR3 DNA reads TGCGCCAGCAGCCAAGATCAACGGGGCTACGAGCAGTACTTC.